These T cell receptor beta chains were read from a single sample in a study of blood T cell repertoires in COVID-19. TCRdb keeps only in-frame clones here, not all; method: immunoSEQ multiplex PCR. Of 200,000 to 250,000 clones detected, 90% appear once; the ten largest clones hold about 16%. Specimen: PBMCs or T cells enriched from blood (not recorded which). The receptors come from a young man who had been exposed to COVID-19. The CDR3 runs from the conserved cysteine through the conserved F or W. Fields, in order: D gene, clone size, J gene, V gene, CDR3 DNA, CDR3 protein. D genes are given only for firm matches. Expanded clones are given a class, and other clones once, few, many or no size at all.

TRBD1,once,TRBJ1-4,TRBV12-5,TGTGCTAGTGGTTTGTCGACAGGGGCGGGTGGGGTTGTCGAAAAACTGTTTTTT,CASGLSTGAGGVVEKLFF
.,.,TRBJ2-1,TRBV7-6,TGTGCCAGCAGCTCAAAGTTATCCGGGAACTACAATGAGCAGTTCTTC,CASSSKLSGNYNEQFF
TRBD1,.,TRBJ1-1,TRBV5-1,TGCGCCAGCAGCCCGACAGGGACTAGGAACACTGAAGCTTTCTTT,CASSPTGTRNTEAFF
.,.,TRBJ2-3,TRBV7-9,TGTGCCAGCAGGCCTACTAGCACAGATACGCAGTATTTT,CASRPTSTDTQYF
.,.,TRBJ2-7,TRBV15,TGTGCCACCAGCCCTAAGGACAGCTTAATAATCTACGAGCAGTACTTC,CATSPKDSLIIYEQYF
TRBD1,.,TRBJ1-5,TRBV10-1,TGCGCCAGCAGAAACTACAGGGACAGGAGGTGCAATCAGCCCCAGCATTTT,CASRNYRDRRCNQPQHF
.,.,TRBJ1-2,TRBV20-1,TGCAGTGGGTGGGGCCCTTTAGGCTACACCTTC,CSGWGPLGYTF
.,.,TRBJ2-5,TRBV7-9,TGTGCCAGCAGCCCCCCCCGGGCCGGGGGAGGCCAGTACTTC,CASSPPRAGGGQYF
TRBD1,.,TRBJ1-4,TRBV7-9,TGTGCCAGCACCCTGGGGGGGACAGGGGTTATTGAAAAACTGTTTTTT,CASTLGGTGVIEKLFF
TRBD1,.,TRBJ1-2,TRBV3-1/TRBV3-2,TGTGCCAGCAGCCAAGGAATGGGACAGGGCAGAACGGGCGGCTACACCTTC,CASSQGMGQGRTGGYTF
.,.,TRBJ1-5,TRBV11-2,TGTGCCAGCAGCTTCGGGTTTGGCAGCAATCAGCCCCAGCATTTT,CASSFGFGSNQPQHF
.,.,TRBJ1-5,TRBV29-1,TGCAGCGTTGCCCCAGGGGACTACCAGCCCCAGCATTTT,CSVAPGDYQPQHF
.,.,TRBJ2-2,TRBV6-5,TGTGCCAGCTCGGGATTTCTAGGGGAGCTGTTTTTT,CASSGFLGELFF
.,few,TRBJ1-2,TRBV6-1,TGTGCCAGCAGTGAAGGGGACTCCCCGCTTGGCTACACCTTC,CASSEGDSPLGYTF
.,.,TRBJ2-1,TRBV25-1,TGTGCCAGCAGAGGACTTTCTCCCTACAATGAGCAGTTCTTC,CASRGLSPYNEQFF
TRBD1,.,TRBJ2-7,TRBV2,TGTGCCAGCAGTTCCGACAGGGCCCCTTCCGAGCAGTACTTC,CASSSDRAPSEQYF
.,.,TRBJ1-1,TRBV19,TGTGCCAGTAGTCACAATGTTAACACTGAAGCTTTCTTT,CASSHNVNTEAFF
.,once,TRBJ2-5,TRBV3-1/TRBV3-2,TGTGCCAGCACCGACCTAAACTCGGACCCTAGCAGAGAGACCCAGTACTTC,CASTDLNSDPSRETQYF
TRBD1,once,TRBJ1-5,TRBV4-3,TGCGCCAGCAGCCAAGATCCCGGGACAGGGGGAAATCAGCCCCAGCATTTT,CASSQDPGTGGNQPQHF
.,.,TRBJ2-1,TRBV25-1,TGTGCCAGCAGTGAATTTGGGGGGGGGCTAGACAATGAGCAGTTCTTC,CASSEFGGGLDNEQFF
.,once,TRBJ2-1,TRBV29-1,TGCAGCGTCCCACCCGGACAGCAAATCCATGAGCAGTTCTTC,CSVPPGQQIHEQFF
.,.,TRBJ1-3,TRBV30,TGTGCCTGGCCCCGGGGAAACACCATATATTTT,CAWPRGNTIYF
TRBD2,.,TRBJ2-7,TRBV20-1,TGCAGTGCTAGTTCGCGGGGGACCTCCTACGAGCAGTACTTC,CSASSRGTSYEQYF
.,many,TRBJ2-2,TRBV5-5,TGTGCCAGCAGCTTGGACGGTGAACGCGGGGAGCTGTTTTTT,CASSLDGERGELFF
.,.,TRBJ1-5,TRBV4-1,TGCGCCAGCAGCCAAGATTCAGGGGCTGGACAGCCCCAGCATTTT,CASSQDSGAGQPQHF
.,.,TRBJ2-5,TRBV11-2,TGTGCCAGCAGCTTAGGGGCTCCAGAGACCCAGTACTTC,CASSLGAPETQYF
.,few,TRBJ1-2,TRBV7-2,TGTGCCAGCAGCTTAGCAGTGGAGGGGTCGAGCTACACCTTC,CASSLAVEGSSYTF
.,.,TRBJ2-1,TRBV30,TGTGCCTGGAGTGCGGTAGAGTACAATGAGCAGTTCTTC,CAWSAVEYNEQFF
TRBD1,.,TRBJ2-6,TRBV7-9,TGTGCCAGCAGCTTAGGGGACAGGCGAGCCTCTGGGGCCAACGTCCTGACTTTC,CASSLGDRRASGANVLTF
TRBD1,once,TRBJ1-1,TRBV5-1,TGCGCCAGCAGCTTCGGGACAGGAGTTCCGAACACTGAAGCTTTCTTT,CASSFGTGVPNTEAFF
.,.,TRBJ2-7,TRBV7-2,TGTGCCAGCAGCTCTCAGGGCACCGAGCAGTACTTC,CASSSQGTEQYF
TRBD2,.,TRBJ2-5,TRBV7-9,TGTGCCAGCAGCGGAGGGACTAGCGGGGGGGAGGGCCAAGAGACCCAGTACTTC,CASSGGTSGGEGQETQYF
TRBD1,.,TRBJ2-5,TRBV7-6,TGTGCCAGCAGCTTCAATCAGGGGGCGCAAGAGACCCAGTACTTC,CASSFNQGAQETQYF
TRBD2,.,TRBJ2-3,TRBV27,TGTGCCAGCAGTCCCAGGGGTAGCGGGGGTAGGACAGATACGCAGTATTTT,CASSPRGSGGRTDTQYF
TRBD2,few,TRBJ2-5,TRBV5-1,TGCGCCAGCAGCTGGGGACTAGCGGAAGAGACCCAGTACTTC,CASSWGLAEETQYF
TRBD1,.,TRBJ2-7,TRBV2,TGTGCCAGCAGTAAGGACAGGGCGTACGAGCAGTACTTC,CASSKDRAYEQYF
TRBD1,.,TRBJ2-5,TRBV4-1,TGCGCCAGCAGCCATGGACAGGGCGACCAAGAGACCCAGTACTTC,CASSHGQGDQETQYF